Following are 16 T cell receptor beta chains from one sample sequenced in a study of early T cells in non-severe SARS-CoV-2 infection. TCRdb reprocessed the 5' RACE reads via MiXCR and lists one record per CDR3 protein. The sample lists 70,000 to 95,000 distinct CDR3 sequences; roughly 14% were seen once. Sequencing was carried out using whole blood. The receptor source for this set is an adult who was a healthcare worker with PCR-confirmed SARS-CoV-2 infection or an uninfected control (not recorded which).

This clonotype came up many times. The rearrangement joins TRBV7-2 to TRBJ2-4, with 9 bases lining up with TRBD2. CDR1 is SGHTA, CDR2 FQGNSA, per germline. V lost 3 bases to trimming and J lost 7 bases; unmatched junction nucleotides: 16. The CDR3 has 18 residues. CDR3 bases: TGTGCCAGCAGCTTGGGGCTGTTAGCGGGGGTTTCCCAGAACATTCAGTACTTC. It encodes CASSLGLLAGVSQNIQYF. Full variable domain (remainder filled in from reference TRBV7-2 and TRBJ2-4): GAGVSQSPSNKVTEKGKDVELRCDPISGHTALYWYRQSLGQGLEFLIYFQGNSAPDKSGLPSDRFSAERTGGSVSTLTIQRTQQEDSAVYLCASSLGLLAGVSQNIQYFGAGTRLSVL.

The V and J genes are TRBV10-1 and TRBJ1-5, with a possible D match to TRBD1 (6 bases). V lost 1 base and J 9 bases, leaving 10 bases between the germline ends. The CDR3 contains 13 residues. Germline CDR1 WNHNN, CDR2 SYGVQD (reference sequence). CDR3 residues: CASSEWTAGPQHF. The CDR3 DNA reads as TGCGCCAGCAGTGAGTGGACAGCTGGGCCCCAGCATTTT.

The gene calls are TRBV29-1 and TRBJ1-1; D gene unclear. The CDR3 contains 12 residues. V dropped 7 bases and J dropped 5 bases, with 14 bases sitting between them. Germline-derived CDR1 and CDR2 are SQVTM and ANQGSEA. For the CDR3, the DNA is TGCAGCGCTGCTTCCTTGAGGACTGAAGCTTTCTTT. Residues: CSAASLRTEAFF.

This clonotype was detected a few times. This sequence joins TRBV7-6 and TRBJ2-5, with TRBD1 matching 10 bases. The CDR3 runs 16 residues. Unmatched junction bases numbered 5, after V lost 3 bases and J lost 1 base. The germline V gene has CDR1 SGHVS and CDR2 FNYEAQ. CDR3 in amino acids: CASSFAGTGVQETQYF. DNA for the CDR3: TGTGCCAGCAGCTTTGCCGGGACAGGGGTCCAAGAGACCCAGTACTTC.

This clonotype was observed a handful of times. The chain combines TRBV12-3 or TRBV12-4 with TRBJ2-3; 9 nucleotides match TRBD1. The J segment lost 6 bases and the V segment lost 0 bases, leaving 1 base of the junction unmatched. The CDR3 extends over 14 amino acids. The CDR3 loop is CASSLAQGADTQYF. The CDR3 DNA follows: TGTGCCAGCAGTTTAGCACAGGGGGCGGATACGCAGTATTTT.

V and J are TRBV3-1 and TRBJ2-5; 7 nucleotides agree with TRBD2. The V gene end was trimmed by 4 bases and the J gene end by 3 bases; junction bases not matched to a gene: 2. CDR3 length: 13 residues. Germline-derived CDR1 and CDR2 are LGHDT and YNNKEL (reference sequence). CDR3 residues: CASSRSGEETQYF. CDR3 bases: TGTGCCAGCAGCCGCAGCGGGGAAGAGACCCAGTACTTC.

This chain uses TRBV4-1 with TRBJ1-5; 7 nucleotides match TRBD1. The ends lost 4 bases at V and 3 bases at J; junction bases unmatched: 3. Germline V CDR1 and CDR2: MGHRA, YSYEKL. This CDR3 spans 14 amino acids. As DNA, the CDR3 is TGCGCCAGCAGCCTAGGACAGGCCAATCAGCCCCAGCATTTT. Protein sequence: CASSLGQANQPQHF.

This clonotype was found a few times. The chain combines TRBV11-2 with TRBJ2-3; 10 positions agree with TRBD1. CDR3 size: 17 residues. Losses at the gene ends were 5 bases for V and 7 bases for J; bases not matched to a gene: 15. The germline V gene encodes CDR1 SGHAT and CDR2 FQNNGV. Here the CDR3 DNA reads TGTGCCAGCAGCATCCAACAACGGACAGGGGGGACATATACGCAGTATTTT. This sequence encodes CASSIQQRTGGTYTQYF.

This rearrangement joins TRBV3-1 to TRBJ1-6; D is undetermined. V lost 0 bases and J 5 bases, leaving 8 bases between the germline ends. The length of the CDR3 is 15 residues. CDR1 and CDR2 from the germline V gene are LGHDT and YNNKEL (reference sequence). DNA of the CDR3: TGTGCCAGCAGCCAAGATATGGATGATAATTCACCCCTCCACTTT. It is translated as CASSQDMDDNSPLHF. The variable domain in full, with the rest retrieved from reference TRBV3-1 and TRBJ1-6, is DTAVSQTPKYLVTQMGNDKSIKCEQNLGHDTMYWYKQDSKKFLKIMFSYNNKELIINETVPNRFSPKSPDKAHLNLHINSLELGDSAVYFCASSQDMDDNSPLHFGNGTRLTVT.

The chain couples TRBV29-1 to TRBJ1-1; D is undetermined. The CDR3 runs 14 residues. Germline lookup yields CDR1 SQVTM and CDR2 ANQGSEA. The V end lost 1 base, the J end lost 0 bases, and 9 bases lay between the germline ends. CDR3 sequence: CSVEGGDLNTEAFF. CDR3 nucleotides: TGCAGCGTTGAAGGTGGTGACTTGAACACTGAAGCTTTCTTT.

In this sample, this clonotype turned up a few times. This sequence joins TRBV29-1 and TRBJ2-3, with unresolved D. CDR1 SQVTM and CDR2 ANQGSEA come from the germline V gene. The CDR3 is 16 amino acids. The V end was cut by 0 bases, the J end by 2 bases, with 15 bases between. The CDR3 DNA is TGCAGCGTTGAAGATAGTATGGGTGGGCACACAGATACGCAGTATTTT. This sequence encodes CSVEDSMGGHTDTQYF.

This clonotype is judged medium-sized (0.01 to 0.1%). The chain is built from TRBV4-1 and TRBJ2-1, with D unclear. Between the trimmed V and J ends, which lost 3 bases and 0 bases, there was a span of 12 bases. This CDR3 is 16 amino acids long. Germline V gene sequence: CDR1 MGHRA, CDR2 YSYEKL. CDR3 bases: TGCGCCAGCAGCCAGATCAACATGATCTCCTACAATGAGCAGTTCTTC. Its protein product is CASSQINMISYNEQFF.

This chain connects TRBV20-1 to TRBJ1-2; 8 nucleotides line up with TRBD1. Germline assignment: CDR1 DFQATT and CDR2 SNEGSKA (reference sequence). J was trimmed by 3 bases and V by 0 bases; bases with no gene match: 6. The CDR3 loop spans 15 amino acids. The CDR3 is CSARDGTGGDYGYTF. As DNA, the CDR3 is TGCAGTGCTAGAGATGGTACAGGGGGTGACTATGGCTACACCTTC.

This clonotype was observed at least ten times. This chain connects TRBV11-2 to TRBJ2-7, with a tentative D call TRBD1 (5 bases). This CDR3 is 15 amino acids long. Per germline, CDR1 SGHAT and CDR2 FQNNGV. V was cut by 5 bases and J by 3 bases, with 17 bases left in between. CDR3 DNA: TGTGCCAGCAGCGCCCAGGGCAGCCTGCGCTACGAGCAGTACGTC. This encodes CASSAQGSLRYEQYV.

This clonotype was counted a few times. This chain links TRBV7-2 with TRBJ2-2; D gene unclear. The CDR3 contains 14 residues. Per the germline V gene, CDR1 is SGHTA and CDR2 is FQGNSA. V was trimmed by 3 bases and J by 4 bases, leaving 9 bases between them. CDR3 sequence: CASSLTITTGELFF. The CDR3 coding sequence is TGTGCCAGCAGCTTGACAATCACCACCGGGGAGCTGTTTTTT. Variable domain in full (rest from reference TRBV7-2 and TRBJ2-2): GAGVSQSPSNKVTEKGKDVELRCDPISGHTALYWYRQSLGQGLEFLIYFQGNSAPDKSGLPSDRFSAERTGGSVSTLTIQRTQQEDSAVYLCASSLTITTGELFFGEGSRLTVL.

This clonotype was seen repeatedly, ten times or more. The CDR3, as DNA: TGTGCCAGCAGCCCTTGGGGACAGGGGGGAACTGAAGCTTTCTTT. Translating gives CASSPWGQGGTEAFF. The chain joins TRBV3-1 to TRBJ1-1; TRBD1 aligns across 11 bases. Germline V gene sequence: CDR1 LGHDT, CDR2 YNNKEL (reference sequence). The CDR3 is 15 residues long. V shed 4 bases and J 5 bases; nucleotides not matched to a gene: 6.